The T cell receptor beta chain described here comes from a study of cytomegalovirus exposure and HLA in healthy donors. Germline CDR1 reads SGDLS; CDR2 reads YYNGEE. The CDR3 has 14 residues. Trimming pared 0 bases from V and 0 bases from J, leaving 3 bases between. A multiplex PCR was run with 60 Vbeta primers and 13 Jbeta primers. Sequencing was performed with immunoSEQ multiplex PCR; in TCRdb, only in-frame clones are kept and a portion is missing. The sample lists about 120,000 clones; approximately 71% were seen once. A few counts support this clone. What was sequenced was PBMCs. The chain is built from TRBV9 and TRBJ1-4; D uncertain. The TCR was taken from a woman aged 45 to 65 in good health and CMV-seronegative. The DNA for the CDR3 is TGTGCCAGCAGCGTAGTCTCAACTAATGAAAAACTGTTTTTT. Translation: CASSVVSTNEKLFF.